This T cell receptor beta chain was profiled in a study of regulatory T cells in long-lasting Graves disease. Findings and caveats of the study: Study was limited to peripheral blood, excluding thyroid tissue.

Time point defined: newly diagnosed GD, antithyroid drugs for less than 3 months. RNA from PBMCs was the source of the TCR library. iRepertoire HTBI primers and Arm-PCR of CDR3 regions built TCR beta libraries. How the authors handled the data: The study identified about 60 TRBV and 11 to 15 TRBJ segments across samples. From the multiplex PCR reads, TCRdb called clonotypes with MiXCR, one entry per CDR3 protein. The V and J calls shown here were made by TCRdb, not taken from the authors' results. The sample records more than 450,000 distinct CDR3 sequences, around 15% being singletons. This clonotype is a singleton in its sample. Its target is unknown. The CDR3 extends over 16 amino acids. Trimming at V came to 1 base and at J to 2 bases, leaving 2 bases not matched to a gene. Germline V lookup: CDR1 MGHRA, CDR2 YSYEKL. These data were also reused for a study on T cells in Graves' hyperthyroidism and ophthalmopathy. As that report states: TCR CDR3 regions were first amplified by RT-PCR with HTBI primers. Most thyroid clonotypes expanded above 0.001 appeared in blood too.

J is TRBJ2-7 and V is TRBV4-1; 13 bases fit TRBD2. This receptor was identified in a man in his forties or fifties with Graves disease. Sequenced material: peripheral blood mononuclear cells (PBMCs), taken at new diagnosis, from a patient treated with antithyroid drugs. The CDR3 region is CASSQAGTSGAYEQYF. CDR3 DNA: TGCGCCAGCAGCCAAGCGGGGACTAGCGGGGCCTACGAGCAGTACTTC.